This entry lists 8 T cell receptor beta chains sequenced from one sample in a study of molecular identifiers for immune sequencing clone quantification. In TCRdb, the PCR reads were re-called with MiXCR into one record per CDR3 protein. The sample consists of a few hundred thousand distinct CDR3 sequences, roughly a quarter of them appearing once. The sequenced material came from naive CD8+ T cells from blood, with Jurkat cell RNA spiked in. The subset denotes: FACS-sorted CD8+CD4-CCR7+CD45RA+ naive T cells. These receptors were collected from a human donor in good health. Some libraries in this study had Jurkat cell RNA spiked in.

J is TRBJ2-5 and V is TRBV5-1, with 10 bases identical to TRBD1. CDR3 size: 15 residues. The trim removed 4 bases at V and 5 bases at J, leaving 8 bases unmatched. Looked up from germline, CDR1 is SGHRS and CDR2 is YFSETQ. CDR3 in amino acids: CASSVDRGRGETQYF. In nucleotides, the CDR3 is TGCGCCAGCAGCGTAGACAGGGGGCGAGGGGAGACCCAGTACTTC.

As concerns this clonotype: One base away lies a much larger clone, so this may be a sequencing read error. This rearrangement joins TRBV20-1 to TRBJ1-6; D is unclear. This CDR3 contains 13 residues. Germline V gene data show CDR1 as DFQATT and CDR2 as SNEGSKA (reference sequence). The CDR3 DNA reads as TGCAGTGCTAGGCCCGAGGGAAATTCACCCCTCCGCTTT. Its translation is CSARPEGNSPLRF.

The chain employs TRBV4-1 and TRBJ2-1; 12 nucleotides match TRBD2. Germline V lookup: CDR1 MGHRA, CDR2 YSYEKL. After removal of 4 bases from V and 8 bases from J, the junction contained 12 bases not matched to a gene. The CDR3 runs 17 residues. As DNA, the CDR3 is TGCGCCAGCAGCCGACAACCTAGCGGGGGGGCCGACGATGAGCAGTTCTTC. Encoded protein: CASSRQPSGGADDEQFF.

The V gene is TRBV5-6, the J gene TRBJ2-3; D is perhaps TRBD1 or TRBD2 (5 bases each). The CDR3 extends over 16 amino acids. Germline loops: CDR1 SGHDT, CDR2 YYEEEE. Trimming left V 2 bases short and J 0 bases short, with 13 bases between. The CDR3 coding sequence is TGTGCCAGCAGCTTCCGGGACGTACTTAGCACAGATACGCAGTATTTT. Its protein is CASSFRDVLSTDTQYF.

This clonotype was seen a few times. The chain has TRBV19 and TRBJ2-7, with 10 bases identical to TRBD2. V shed 1 base, J shed 3 bases, and the junction held 0 bases outside the gene matches. The germline V gene encodes CDR1 LNHDA and CDR2 SQIVND (reference sequence). There are 14 residues in the CDR3. The CDR3 DNA reads as TGTGCCAGTAGTATAGGGACTAGCGGCTACGAGCAGTACTTC. It encodes CASSIGTSGYEQYF.

This clonotype was seen a few times. The CDR3 sequence: CASSEWRGQETQYF. The CDR3 DNA reads as TGTGCCAGCAGTGAATGGAGGGGGCAAGAGACCCAGTACTTC. This chain links TRBV6-1 with TRBJ2-5; D is perhaps TRBD1 or TRBD2 (6 bases each). Between the trimmed V and J ends, which lost 2 bases and 2 bases, there was a span of 9 bases. Germline loops: CDR1 MNHNS, CDR2 SASEGT. The CDR3 is 14 residues long.

As to this clonotype: Without the conserved terminal phenylalanine or tryptophan, this CDR3 likely stems from a read error. J is TRBJ2-7 and V is TRBV27; D is undetermined. This CDR3 contains 13 residues. CDR1 is MNHEY and CDR2 is SMNVEV in the germline V gene (reference sequence). V was pared by 0 bases and J by 4 bases, with 7 bases between. The CDR3 DNA reads TGTGCCAGCAGTTTATCCCCCCAGTACGAGCAGTACTTA. Protein sequence: CASSLSPQYEQYL.

This clonotype appeared many times. The chain couples TRBV5-1 to TRBJ2-3, with TRBD2 matching 9 bases. The CDR3 sequence is 16 residues long. The V segment lost 0 bases and the J segment 3 bases; nucleotides outside the gene matches: 5. From germline, CDR1 is SGHRS and CDR2 YFSETQ. The CDR3: CASSLALAGLTDTQYF. The CDR3, as DNA: TGCGCCAGCAGCTTGGCCCTAGCGGGACTTACAGATACGCAGTATTTT.